These 16 T cell receptor beta chains were all obtained from the same sample, sequenced in a study of cytomegalovirus exposure and HLA in healthy donors. The PCR used 60 Vbeta and 13 Jbeta primers. TCRdb's copy holds only in-frame clones and misses some; the assay was immunoSEQ multiplex PCR. The sample lists around 200,000 clones, 75% to 90% occurring once. The sample taken for sequencing was PBMCs. The receptors derive from a woman in her twenties or thirties in good health and CMV-seronegative.

This rearrangement joins TRBV5-1 to TRBJ2-5; 7 nucleotides agree with TRBD2. The CDR3 is 18 residues long. Losses at the gene ends were 4 bases for V and 4 bases for J; bases not matched to a gene: 19. From germline, CDR1 is SGHRS and CDR2 YFSETQ. CDR3 nucleotides: TGCGCCAGCAGCCCACTCCGGGGGGACGGAGGTGATGGAGAGACCCAGTACTTC. The encoded protein is CASSPLRGDGGDGETQYF. The full variable domain, its missing parts supplied by reference TRBV5-1 and TRBJ2-5, is KAGVTQTPRYLIKTRGQQVTLSCSPISGHRSVSWYQQTPGQGLQFLFEYFSETQRNKGNFPGRFSGRQFSNSRSEMNVSTLELGDSALYLCASSPLRGDGGDGETQYFGPGTRLLVL.

This sequence joins TRBV7-2 and TRBJ2-5; D is unclear. V lost 5 bases and J 0 bases, leaving 7 bases between the germline ends. Germline assignment: CDR1 SGHTA and CDR2 FQGNSA. This CDR3 region has 13 residues. The DNA for the CDR3 is TGTGCCAGCAGCCCGACAAACCAAGAGACCCAGTACTTC. This translates into CASSPTNQETQYF.

The chain links TRBV7-9 to TRBJ2-5, with unresolved D. The CDR3 has 12 residues. Trimming removed 5 bases at V and 10 bases at J, with 14 bases between. The germline V gene encodes CDR1 SEHNR and CDR2 FQNEAQ (reference sequence). DNA for the CDR3: TGTGCCAGCAGCCTACTATTGAAAGGCCAGTACTTC. It yields the protein CASSLLLKGQYF. Complete variable domain (other parts from reference TRBV7-9 and TRBJ2-5): DTGVSQNPRHKITKRGQNVTFRCDPISEHNRLYWYRQTLGQGPEFLTYFQNEAQLEKSRLLSDRFSAERPKGSFSTLEIQRTEQGDSAMYLCASSLLLKGQYFGPGTRLLVL.

The rearrangement joins TRBV9 to TRBJ1-2, with D unclear. Per the germline V gene, CDR1 is SGDLS and CDR2 is YYNGEE. The CDR3 sequence is 16 residues long. V gave up 4 bases and J gave up 4 bases, with 20 bases separating them. CDR3 coding DNA: TGTGCCAGCAGCACCGCTGTTTCTGGTCTAAGCTATGGCTACACCTTC. It yields the protein CASSTAVSGLSYGYTF.

This clone was counted only a few times. The gene calls are TRBV7-9 and TRBJ2-7, with 10 nucleotides matching TRBD2. With 0 bases clipped from V and 1 base from J, the junction kept 6 bases outside the gene matches. This CDR3 contains 17 residues. CDR1 and CDR2 (germline): SEHNR, FQNEAQ (reference sequence). The CDR3 DNA follows: TGTGCCAGCAGCTTAGCGGTTGGGACTAGCGAATCCTACGAGCAGTACTTC. It specifies CASSLAVGTSESYEQYF.

The chain uses TRBV5-1 and TRBJ2-3, with 11 bases fitting TRBD2. The CDR3 extends over 18 amino acids. V was pared by 0 bases and J by 3 bases, with 9 bases of the junction left unmatched. Germline assignment: CDR1 SGHRS and CDR2 YFSETQ. CDR3 DNA sequence: TGCGCCAGCAGCTTGGCCGAGGTAGCGGGAGGGTTGACAGATACGCAGTATTTT. Translated, it gives CASSLAEVAGGLTDTQYF.

The chain uses TRBV7-9 and TRBJ2-7; 10 bases align to TRBD2. CDR3 length equals 15 residues. With V trimmed by 1 base and J by 5 bases, 5 bases remained unmatched. CDR1 and CDR2 (germline): SEHNR, FQNEAQ (reference sequence). The CDR3 DNA is TGTGCCAGCAGCTTAGGCCTAGCGGGAGCCAACGAGCAGTACTTC. Residues: CASSLGLAGANEQYF.

The J gene is TRBJ1-1, the V gene TRBV5-1; 9 bases match TRBD1. Germline lookup yields CDR1 SGHRS and CDR2 YFSETQ. The junction had 8 bases not matched to a gene; V was cut back by 5 bases and J by 6 bases. This CDR3 has 14 residues. The CDR3 sequence: CASRPPGQGPEAFF. The CDR3 region has the DNA TGCGCCAGCAGGCCTCCGGGACAGGGTCCTGAAGCTTTCTTT.

This rearrangement joins TRBV2 to TRBJ2-3; D is unclear. This CDR3 has 15 amino acids. CDR1 and CDR2 from the germline V gene are SNHLY and FYNNEI. The germline V and J ends were trimmed by 4 bases and 7 bases, with 18 bases remaining between them. The CDR3 protein is CASSARQTFDHTQYF. The DNA for the CDR3 is TGTGCCAGCAGTGCCCGTCAGACTTTTGATCATACGCAGTATTTT. The entire variable domain, with the rest obtained from reference TRBV2 and TRBJ2-3, is as follows: EPEVTQTPSHQVTQMGQEVILRCVPISNHLYFYWYRQILGQKVEFLVSFYNNEISEKSEIFDDQFSVERPDGSNFTLKIRSTKLEDSAMYFCASSARQTFDHTQYFGPGTRLTVL.

The J gene is TRBJ1-1, the V gene TRBV27, with D unresolved. V was pared by 5 bases and J by 0 bases, with 10 bases between. Germline V gene lookup returns CDR1 MNHEY and CDR2 SMNVEV (reference sequence). The CDR3 is 14 residues long. The CDR3 bases are TGTGCCAGCAGTACCTACGCCATGAACACTGAAGCTTTCTTT. It translates to CASSTYAMNTEAFF.

This clone has only a few counts. J is TRBJ1-2 and V is TRBV15; D may be TRBD1 (6 bases). This CDR3 is built from 13 residues. The V end lost 6 bases, the J end lost 3 bases, and 11 bases lay between the germline ends. The germline V gene encodes CDR1 LNHNV and CDR2 YYDKDF (reference sequence). DNA of the CDR3: TGTGCCACCAGTAAGGACAGCTACTATGGCTACACCTTC. This encodes CATSKDSYYGYTF.

CDR3 protein: CASSTPGAPLPLWYF. CDR3 sequence (DNA): TGTGCCAGCAGCACCCCGGGAGCCCCCCTCCCTTTATGGTATTTT. The chain has TRBV21-1 and TRBJ2-3; the table's D call, TRBD2, was not checked against the DNA. TRBV21-1 constitutes a pseudogene. The CDR3 extends over 15 amino acids.

The V call is TRBV7-8, the J call TRBJ1-1; TRBD1 agrees at 7 bases. The CDR3 contains 15 residues. Germline loops: CDR1 SGHVS, CDR2 FQNEAQ. With V trimmed by 1 base and J by 4 bases, 6 bases remained unmatched. CDR3 sequence: CASSLVPGGSTEAFF. Here the CDR3 DNA reads TGTGCCAGCAGCTTAGTTCCAGGGGGAAGCACTGAAGCTTTCTTT.

The chain employs TRBV6-5 and TRBJ1-2; D gene unclear. The CDR3 has 15 residues. The ends were cut back, 0 bases at V and 7 bases at J, with 15 bases in the middle. CDR1 MNHEY and CDR2 SVGAGI come from the germline V gene. CDR3 sequence reads: CASSYSIPGMSGYTF. The CDR3 DNA is TGTGCCAGCAGTTACTCGATCCCGGGGATGAGTGGCTACACCTTC.

The genes are TRBV4-1 and TRBJ2-3; 7 positions agree with TRBD1. Germline loops: CDR1 MGHRA, CDR2 YSYEKL. Trimming cost V 2 bases and J 2 bases; bases outside gene matches: 4. This CDR3 contains 15 residues. The CDR3, as DNA: TGCGCCAGCAGCCAATGGGGACAGATCACAGATACGCAGTATTTT. It is translated as CASSQWGQITDTQYF.

The CDR3 loop reads CASSLGQGYGYTF. CDR3 nucleotide sequence: TGTGCCAGCAGCCTTGGACAGGGTTATGGCTACACCTTC. The chain links TRBV11-2 to TRBJ1-2, with TRBD1 matching over 8 bases. Unmatched junction bases numbered 4, after V lost 5 bases and J lost 5 bases. The CDR3 loop spans 13 amino acids. CDR1 is SGHAT, CDR2 FQNNGV, per germline.